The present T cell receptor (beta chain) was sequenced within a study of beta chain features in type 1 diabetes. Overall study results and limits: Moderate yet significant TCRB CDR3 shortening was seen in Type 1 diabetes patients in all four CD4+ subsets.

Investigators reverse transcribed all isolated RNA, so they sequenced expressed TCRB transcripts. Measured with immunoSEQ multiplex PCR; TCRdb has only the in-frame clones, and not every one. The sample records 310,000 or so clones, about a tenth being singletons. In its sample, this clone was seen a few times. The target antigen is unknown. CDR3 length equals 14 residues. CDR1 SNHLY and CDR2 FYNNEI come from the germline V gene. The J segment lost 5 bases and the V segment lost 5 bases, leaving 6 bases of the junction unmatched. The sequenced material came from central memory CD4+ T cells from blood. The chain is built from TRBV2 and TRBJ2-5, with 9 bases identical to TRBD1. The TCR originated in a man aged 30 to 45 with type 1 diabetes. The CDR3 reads CASSFGTGLETQYF. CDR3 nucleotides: TGTGCCAGCAGTTTCGGGACAGGGCTCGAGACCCAGTACTTC.